Listed below are T cell receptor beta chains from one sample, sequenced in a study of shared clonotypes between healthy human individuals. Method: immunoSEQ multiplex PCR; TCRdb's copy keeps in-frame clones and lacks some. Among approximately 2,200,000 clones listed, about 93% were seen once. Sequenced: naive CD8+ T cells from PBMCs. These receptors all come from a man younger than 35 in good health. Some clones in this sample may be carry-over from other donors' samples. Both conserved end residues are part of each CDR3. Each record gives: clone size, V gene, J gene, D gene, CDR3 DNA, CDR3 protein. The D gene is left open where the match is weak. Only part of the rows carry a size: once, few, many, or a class if the clone is expanded.

clone size: once
V gene: TRBV11-3
J gene: TRBJ2-1
D gene: TRBD2
CDR3 DNA: TGTGCCAGCAGTACTAGCGGGAGAAGCTACAATGAGCAGTTCTTC
CDR3 protein: CASSTSGRSYNEQFF

clone size: .
V gene: TRBV15
J gene: TRBJ2-7
D gene: TRBD1
CDR3 DNA: TGTGCCACCAGCAAATCGGACAGGGCCTACGAGCAGTACTTC
CDR3 protein: CATSKSDRAYEQYF

clone size: .
V gene: TRBV27
J gene: TRBJ2-5
D gene: .
CDR3 DNA: TGTGCCAGCAGGGATAGGGGGGAAGAGACCCAGTACTTC
CDR3 protein: CASRDRGEETQYF

clone size: .
V gene: TRBV28
J gene: TRBJ1-1
D gene: TRBD1
CDR3 DNA: TGTGCCAGCAGAGTAGAGACAGGGGAAGCTTTCTTT
CDR3 protein: CASRVETGEAFF

clone size: .
V gene: TRBV28
J gene: TRBJ2-5
D gene: .
CDR3 DNA: TGTGCCACCAGGCGAGATGTTGGGGAGACCCAGTACTTC
CDR3 protein: CATRRDVGETQYF

clone size: .
V gene: TRBV27
J gene: TRBJ1-1
D gene: .
CDR3 DNA: TGTGCCAGCAGCACCAGCATGAACACTGAAGCTTTCTTT
CDR3 protein: CASSTSMNTEAFF

clone size: .
V gene: TRBV25-1
J gene: TRBJ1-2
D gene: .
CDR3 DNA: TGTGCCAGCAGTGAATTCGCCCAGGGTCACTATGGCTACACCTTC
CDR3 protein: CASSEFAQGHYGYTF

clone size: .
V gene: TRBV5-1
J gene: TRBJ2-7
D gene: .
CDR3 DNA: TGCGCCAGCAGCGCTTGGGGCGGAAGGGCCGACGAGCAGTACTTC
CDR3 protein: CASSAWGGRADEQYF

clone size: .
V gene: TRBV6-6
J gene: TRBJ2-3
D gene: .
CDR3 DNA: TGTGCCACCGCAGGGCCTTCCCGCGGGGATACGCAGTATTTT
CDR3 protein: CATAGPSRGDTQYF

clone size: .
V gene: TRBV7-9
J gene: TRBJ1-1
D gene: .
CDR3 DNA: TGTGCCAGCAGCTTAGGGGTTCAGCCCGAAGCTTTCTTT
CDR3 protein: CASSLGVQPEAFF

clone size: .
V gene: TRBV19
J gene: TRBJ2-3
D gene: .
CDR3 DNA: TGTGCCAGTAAAGCCGGACAAGGTTACGCAGATACGCAGTATTTT
CDR3 protein: CASKAGQGYADTQYF

clone size: few
V gene: TRBV27
J gene: TRBJ2-2
D gene: TRBD1
CDR3 DNA: TGTGCCAGCACCGAGCGACAGGGATGGGTCACCGGGGAGCTGTTTTTT
CDR3 protein: CASTERQGWVTGELFF

clone size: .
V gene: TRBV6-6
J gene: TRBJ2-7
D gene: .
CDR3 DNA: TGTGCCAGCAGCCGCGAAGCTTTGGGCGAGCAGTACTTC
CDR3 protein: CASSREALGEQYF

clone size: .
V gene: TRBV4-1
J gene: TRBJ2-1
D gene: TRBD2
CDR3 DNA: TGCGCCAGCAGCCGGGCGCCGGGACTAGCCGATGAGCAGTTCTTC
CDR3 protein: CASSRAPGLADEQFF

clone size: .
V gene: TRBV19
J gene: TRBJ1-1
D gene: .
CDR3 DNA: TGTGCCAGTAGTATCGGGACGGATCTTTCCCTTCTGAACACTGAAGCTTTCTTT
CDR3 protein: CASSIGTDLSLLNTEAFF

clone size: once
V gene: TRBV7-9
J gene: TRBJ2-3
D gene: TRBD1
CDR3 DNA: TGTGCCAGCAGCTTAGGACAGGGGCGTGGGGTCGGTACAGATACGCAGTATTTT
CDR3 protein: CASSLGQGRGVGTDTQYF

clone size: .
V gene: TRBV5-1
J gene: TRBJ1-1
D gene: .
CDR3 DNA: TGCGCCAGCAGCTTGGCGGGTTCCCCGAACACTGAAGCTTTCTTT
CDR3 protein: CASSLAGSPNTEAFF

clone size: .
V gene: TRBV4-1
J gene: TRBJ2-7
D gene: .
CDR3 DNA: TGCGCCAGCAGCCAAGATCCCTCACACTACGAGCAGTACTTC
CDR3 protein: CASSQDPSHYEQYF

clone size: .
V gene: TRBV27
J gene: TRBJ2-1
D gene: TRBD2
CDR3 DNA: TGTGCCAGCAGTTTTCTGCCGCCGGGAGGGCATGAGCAGTTCTTC
CDR3 protein: CASSFLPPGGHEQFF

clone size: .
V gene: TRBV7-2
J gene: TRBJ2-7
D gene: TRBD2
CDR3 DNA: TGTGCCAGCAGCTTAGGGGGCGGGAGTTGGTACGAGCAGTACTTC
CDR3 protein: CASSLGGGSWYEQYF

clone size: .
V gene: TRBV4-3
J gene: TRBJ1-3
D gene: TRBD1
CDR3 DNA: TGCGCCAGCAGCCGTCTTTCGGACAGGGGGCGGGACACCATATATTTT
CDR3 protein: CASSRLSDRGRDTIYF

clone size: .
V gene: TRBV6-1
J gene: TRBJ2-7
D gene: TRBD1
CDR3 DNA: TGTGCCAGCAGAGACAGGGGAACCTACGAGCAGTACTTC
CDR3 protein: CASRDRGTYEQYF

clone size: .
V gene: TRBV6-1
J gene: TRBJ2-3
D gene: .
CDR3 DNA: TGTGCCAGCAGTGAAGGGACAGTGAGCGCAGATACGCAGTATTTT
CDR3 protein: CASSEGTVSADTQYF

clone size: .
V gene: TRBV15
J gene: TRBJ1-5
D gene: .
CDR3 DNA: TGTGCCACCAGCCCCCCCGGGTATCAGCCCCAGCATTTT
CDR3 protein: CATSPPGYQPQHF

clone size: .
V gene: TRBV5-4
J gene: TRBJ2-4
D gene: .
CDR3 DNA: TGTGCCAGCAGCTCGGGACTTTCCAAAAACATTCAGTACTTC
CDR3 protein: CASSSGLSKNIQYF

clone size: .
V gene: TRBV19
J gene: TRBJ1-1
D gene: .
CDR3 DNA: TGTGCCAGTAGTATTTGGAGGGAGAGGGTCACTGAAGCTTTCTTT
CDR3 protein: CASSIWRERVTEAFF

clone size: .
V gene: TRBV7-2
J gene: TRBJ2-7
D gene: .
CDR3 DNA: TGTGCCAGCAGCTATAACCGGGACTTACAATACGAGCAGTACTTC
CDR3 protein: CASSYNRDLQYEQYF

clone size: once
V gene: TRBV28
J gene: TRBJ1-1
D gene: .
CDR3 DNA: TGTGCCAGCAGTTTATGGGGGTTTAACACTGAAGCTTTCTTT
CDR3 protein: CASSLWGFNTEAFF

clone size: .
V gene: TRBV29-1
J gene: TRBJ1-2
D gene: .
CDR3 DNA: TGCAGCGTTGAAGATCTGGCTAACTATGGCTACACCTTC
CDR3 protein: CSVEDLANYGYTF

clone size: .
V gene: TRBV11-1
J gene: TRBJ2-1
D gene: .
CDR3 DNA: TGTGCCAGCAGCTTAGTATCCCTACTTTGGAATGAGCAGTTCTTC
CDR3 protein: CASSLVSLLWNEQFF

clone size: .
V gene: TRBV9
J gene: TRBJ1-5
D gene: .
CDR3 DNA: TGTGCCAGTGGGGGGGGTAATCAGCCCCAGCATTTT
CDR3 protein: CASGGGNQPQHF

clone size: .
V gene: TRBV11-2
J gene: TRBJ2-5
D gene: .
CDR3 DNA: TGTGCCAGCAGCCCGATGACTAGTGGGGAGACCCAGTACTTC
CDR3 protein: CASSPMTSGETQYF

clone size: .
V gene: TRBV5-6
J gene: TRBJ1-4
D gene: .
CDR3 DNA: TGTGCCAGCAGCCTAGAGTCCGGTGAAAAACTGTTTTTT
CDR3 protein: CASSLESGEKLFF

clone size: .
V gene: TRBV7-9
J gene: TRBJ1-5
D gene: .
CDR3 DNA: TGTGCCAGCAGCTTATCTTGGGGGCAGCCCCAGCATTTT
CDR3 protein: CASSLSWGQPQHF

clone size: .
V gene: TRBV11-3
J gene: TRBJ2-2
D gene: .
CDR3 DNA: TGTGCCAGCAGCTCACGCGCCGGGGAGCTGTTTTTT
CDR3 protein: CASSSRAGELFF

clone size: .
V gene: TRBV27
J gene: TRBJ2-7
D gene: .
CDR3 DNA: TGTGCCAGCAGCCTCACGACTAGCTCCTACGAGCAGTACTTC
CDR3 protein: CASSLTTSSYEQYF

clone size: .
V gene: TRBV5-1
J gene: TRBJ2-1
D gene: TRBD1
CDR3 DNA: TGCGCCAGCAGTTCCCGGGACAGGGGGCTTGAGCAGTTCTTC
CDR3 protein: CASSSRDRGLEQFF

clone size: .
V gene: TRBV28
J gene: TRBJ1-2
D gene: TRBD1
CDR3 DNA: TGTGCCAGCAGTTTACTAGCAGGGGGCCATGGTTATGGCTACACCTTC
CDR3 protein: CASSLLAGGHGYGYTF

clone size: .
V gene: TRBV7-8
J gene: TRBJ1-5
D gene: TRBD1
CDR3 DNA: TGTGCCAGCAGCGCTACAGGGGTTGGGAGCAATCAGCCCCAGCATTTT
CDR3 protein: CASSATGVGSNQPQHF

clone size: .
V gene: TRBV5-4
J gene: TRBJ2-1
D gene: .
CDR3 DNA: TGTGCCAGCAGCCGGGTGGAGGCCCTCGCCAATGAGCAGTTCTTC
CDR3 protein: CASSRVEALANEQFF

clone size: .
V gene: TRBV7-9
J gene: TRBJ1-5
D gene: .
CDR3 DNA: TGTGCCAGCAGCTTAGGGGAACAGTCGGATCGGAGCAATCAGCCCCAGCATTTT
CDR3 protein: CASSLGEQSDRSNQPQHF

clone size: .
V gene: TRBV19
J gene: TRBJ2-3
D gene: TRBD2
CDR3 DNA: TGTGCCAGTAGAGTACTAGCGGGTAGCACAGATACGCAGTATTTT
CDR3 protein: CASRVLAGSTDTQYF

clone size: .
V gene: TRBV15
J gene: TRBJ2-1
D gene: TRBD2
CDR3 DNA: TGTGCCACCAGCGGGCTAGCGGCGGCCTACAATGAGCAGTTCTTC
CDR3 protein: CATSGLAAAYNEQFF

clone size: .
V gene: TRBV6-1
J gene: TRBJ1-1
D gene: .
CDR3 DNA: TGTGCCAGCAGTGGAGGTTGGGGGGAAGCTTTCTTT
CDR3 protein: CASSGGWGEAFF

clone size: .
V gene: TRBV27
J gene: TRBJ2-7
D gene: .
CDR3 DNA: TGTGCCAGCAGTCCGGGGTACGAGCAGTACTTC
CDR3 protein: CASSPGYEQYF

clone size: .
V gene: TRBV6-1
J gene: TRBJ2-7
D gene: .
CDR3 DNA: .
CDR3 protein: CASTYSILAYF

clone size: .
V gene: TRBV18
J gene: TRBJ1-5
D gene: .
CDR3 DNA: TGTGCCAGCTCACCACCGGGGGGTGGGAATCAGCCCCAGCATTTT
CDR3 protein: CASSPPGGGNQPQHF

clone size: .
V gene: TRBV6-1
J gene: TRBJ1-5
D gene: .
CDR3 DNA: TGTGCCAGCAGTGAGACACTACGCAATCAGCCCCAGCATTTT
CDR3 protein: CASSETLRNQPQHF

clone size: .
V gene: TRBV19
J gene: TRBJ2-7
D gene: TRBD1
CDR3 DNA: TGTGCCAGTAGTATAACGACAGGGGATCCCTACGAGCAGTACTTC
CDR3 protein: CASSITTGDPYEQYF

clone size: .
V gene: TRBV27
J gene: TRBJ2-1
D gene: .
CDR3 DNA: TGTGCCACAAAAGCCCCAGGGTACTACAATGAGCAGTTCTTC
CDR3 protein: CATKAPGYYNEQFF

clone size: .
V gene: TRBV9
J gene: TRBJ1-2
D gene: .
CDR3 DNA: TGTGCCAGCAGCGCATCGACCCAAATCAACTATGGCTACACCTTC
CDR3 protein: CASSASTQINYGYTF

clone size: .
V gene: TRBV7-9
J gene: TRBJ2-1
D gene: .
CDR3 DNA: TGTGCCAGCAGCTTTGCGGCGTTACGAGATGAGCAGTTCTTC
CDR3 protein: CASSFAALRDEQFF

clone size: .
V gene: TRBV5-1
J gene: TRBJ2-7
D gene: TRBD2
CDR3 DNA: TGCGCCAGCAGCTTAGCTAGCGGACCATCCTACGAGCAGTACTTC
CDR3 protein: CASSLASGPSYEQYF